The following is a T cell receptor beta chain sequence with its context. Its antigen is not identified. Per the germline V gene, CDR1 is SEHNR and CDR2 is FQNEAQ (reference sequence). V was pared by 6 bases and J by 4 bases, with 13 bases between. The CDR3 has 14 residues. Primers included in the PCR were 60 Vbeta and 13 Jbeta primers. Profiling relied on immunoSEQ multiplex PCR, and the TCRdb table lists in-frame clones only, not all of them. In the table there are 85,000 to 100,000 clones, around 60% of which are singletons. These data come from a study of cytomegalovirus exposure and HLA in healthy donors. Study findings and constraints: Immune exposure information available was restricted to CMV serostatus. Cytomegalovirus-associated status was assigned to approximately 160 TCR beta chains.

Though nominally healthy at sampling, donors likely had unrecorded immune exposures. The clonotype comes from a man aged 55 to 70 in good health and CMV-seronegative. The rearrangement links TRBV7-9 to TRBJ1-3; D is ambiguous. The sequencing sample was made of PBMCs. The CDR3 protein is CASSPPGSGNTIYF. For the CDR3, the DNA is TGTGCCAGCAGTCCGCCGGGAAGCGGAAACACCATATATTTT.